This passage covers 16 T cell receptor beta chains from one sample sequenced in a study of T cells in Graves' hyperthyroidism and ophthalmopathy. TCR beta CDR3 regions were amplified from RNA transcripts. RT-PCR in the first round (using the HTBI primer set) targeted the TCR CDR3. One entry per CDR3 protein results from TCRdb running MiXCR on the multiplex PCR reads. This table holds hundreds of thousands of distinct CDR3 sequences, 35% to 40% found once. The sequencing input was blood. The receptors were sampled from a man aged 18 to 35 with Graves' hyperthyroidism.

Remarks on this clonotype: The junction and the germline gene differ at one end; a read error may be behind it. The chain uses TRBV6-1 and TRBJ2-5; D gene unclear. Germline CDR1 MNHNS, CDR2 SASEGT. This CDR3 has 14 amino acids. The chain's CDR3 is CAGSALREKETQYF. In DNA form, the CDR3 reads TGTGCCGGCAGCGCCTTACGCGAGAAAGAGACCCAGTACTTC.

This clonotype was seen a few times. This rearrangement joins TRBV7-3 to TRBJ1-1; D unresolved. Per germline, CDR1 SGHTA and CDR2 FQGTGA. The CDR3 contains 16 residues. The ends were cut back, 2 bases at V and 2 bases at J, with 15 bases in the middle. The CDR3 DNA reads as TGTGCCAGCAGCTTAGACCCCTCGGCGCTTAACACTGAAGCTTTCTTT. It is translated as CASSLDPSALNTEAFF.

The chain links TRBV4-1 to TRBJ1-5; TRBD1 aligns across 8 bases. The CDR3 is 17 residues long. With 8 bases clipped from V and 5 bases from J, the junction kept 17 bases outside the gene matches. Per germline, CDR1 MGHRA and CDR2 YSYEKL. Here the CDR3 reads CASGPQTQTGEHQPQHF. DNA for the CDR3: TGCGCCAGCGGCCCCCAAACCCAGACAGGGGAACATCAGCCCCAGCATTTT.

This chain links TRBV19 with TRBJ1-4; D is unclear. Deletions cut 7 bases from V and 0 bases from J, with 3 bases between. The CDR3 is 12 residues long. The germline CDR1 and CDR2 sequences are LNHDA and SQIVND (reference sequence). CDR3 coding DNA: TGTGCCAGTAAGCCAACTAATGAAAAACTGTTTTTT. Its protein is CASKPTNEKLFF.

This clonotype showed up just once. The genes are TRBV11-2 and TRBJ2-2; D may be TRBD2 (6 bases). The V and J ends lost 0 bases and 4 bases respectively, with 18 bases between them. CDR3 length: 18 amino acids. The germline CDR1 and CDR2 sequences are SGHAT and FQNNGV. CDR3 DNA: TGTGCCAGCAGCTTAGATCCCCCGGGACTTACCGTCACCGGGGAGCTGTTTTTT. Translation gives CASSLDPPGLTVTGELFF.

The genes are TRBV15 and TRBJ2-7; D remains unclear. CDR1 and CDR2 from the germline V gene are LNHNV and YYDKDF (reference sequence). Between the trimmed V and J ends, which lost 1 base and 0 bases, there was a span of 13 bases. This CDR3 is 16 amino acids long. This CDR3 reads CATSRAERASSYEQYF. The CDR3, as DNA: TGTGCCACCAGCAGAGCCGAAAGGGCGAGCTCCTACGAGCAGTACTTC. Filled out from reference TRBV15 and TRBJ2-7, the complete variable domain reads DAMVIQNPRYQVTQFGKPVTLSCSQTLNHNVMYWYQQKSSQAPKLLFHYYDKDFNNEADTPDNFQSRRPNTSFCFLDIRSPGLGDTAMYLCATSRAERASSYEQYFGPGTRLTVT.

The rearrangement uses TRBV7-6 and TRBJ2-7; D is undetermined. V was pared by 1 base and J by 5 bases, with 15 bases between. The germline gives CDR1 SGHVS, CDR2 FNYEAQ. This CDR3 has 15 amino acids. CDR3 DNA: TGTGCCAGCAGCTTAGAGCCAAGATGGTGGGACGAGCAGTACTTC. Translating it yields CASSLEPRWWDEQYF.

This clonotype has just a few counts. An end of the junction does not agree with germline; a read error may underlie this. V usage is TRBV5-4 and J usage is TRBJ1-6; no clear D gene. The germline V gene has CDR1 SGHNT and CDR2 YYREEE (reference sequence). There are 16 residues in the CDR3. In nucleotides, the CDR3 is TGCGCCAGCAGCCCTGGTGGAGACTGGGGTAATTCACCCCTCCACTTT. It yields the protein CASSPGGDWGNSPLHF.

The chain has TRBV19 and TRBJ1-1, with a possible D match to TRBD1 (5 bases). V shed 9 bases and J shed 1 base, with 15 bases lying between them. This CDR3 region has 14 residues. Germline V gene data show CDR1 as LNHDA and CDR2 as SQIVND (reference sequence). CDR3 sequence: CASEEGRTNTEAFF. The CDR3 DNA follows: TGTGCCAGCGAAGAGGGACGGACGAACACTGAAGCTTTCTTT. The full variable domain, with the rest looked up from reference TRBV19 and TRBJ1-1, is DGGITQSPKYLFRKEGQNVTLSCEQNLNHDAMYWYRQDPGQGLRLIYYSQIVNDFQKGDIAEGYSVSREKKESFPLTVTSAQKNPTAFYLCASEEGRTNTEAFFGQGTRLTVV.

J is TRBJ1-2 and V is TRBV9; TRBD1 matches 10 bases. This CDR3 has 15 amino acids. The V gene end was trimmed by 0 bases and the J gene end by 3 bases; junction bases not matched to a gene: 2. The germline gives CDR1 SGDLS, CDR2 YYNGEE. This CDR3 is CASSVGGTGDYGYTF. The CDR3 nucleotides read TGTGCCAGCAGCGTAGGCGGGACAGGGGACTATGGCTACACCTTC.

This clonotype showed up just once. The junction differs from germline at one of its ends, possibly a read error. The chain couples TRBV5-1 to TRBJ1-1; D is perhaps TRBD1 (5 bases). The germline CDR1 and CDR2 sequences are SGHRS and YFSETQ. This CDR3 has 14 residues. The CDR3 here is CASSTLNRNTEALF. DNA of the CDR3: TGCGCCAGCAGCACGTTAAACAGGAACACTGAAGCTCTCTTT.

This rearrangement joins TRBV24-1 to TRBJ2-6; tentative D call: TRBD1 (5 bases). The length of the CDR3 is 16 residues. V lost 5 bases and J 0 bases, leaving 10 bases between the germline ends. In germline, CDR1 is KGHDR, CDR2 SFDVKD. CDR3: CATSADSHSGANVLTF. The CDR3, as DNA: TGTGCCACCAGTGCTGACAGCCACTCTGGGGCCAACGTCCTGACTTTC.

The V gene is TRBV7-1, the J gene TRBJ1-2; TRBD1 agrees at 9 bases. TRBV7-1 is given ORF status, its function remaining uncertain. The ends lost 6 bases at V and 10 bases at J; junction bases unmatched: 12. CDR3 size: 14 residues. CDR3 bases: TGTGCCAGCAGTCTCAGGGACAGGGAGGCCGTCTACACCTTC. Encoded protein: CASSLRDREAVYTF.

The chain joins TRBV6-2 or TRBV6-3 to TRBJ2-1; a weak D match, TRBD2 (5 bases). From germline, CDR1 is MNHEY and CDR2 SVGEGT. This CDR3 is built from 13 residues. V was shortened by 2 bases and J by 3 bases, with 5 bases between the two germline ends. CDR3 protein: CASSYGLYNEQFF. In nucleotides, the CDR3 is TGTGCCAGCAGTTACGGACTCTACAATGAGCAGTTCTTC.

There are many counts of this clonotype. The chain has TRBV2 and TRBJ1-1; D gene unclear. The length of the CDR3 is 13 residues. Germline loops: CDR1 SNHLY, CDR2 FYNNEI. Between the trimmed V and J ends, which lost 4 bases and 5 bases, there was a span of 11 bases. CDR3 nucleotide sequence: TGTGCCAGCAGTGCCGACGGACGGACTGAAGCTTTCTTT. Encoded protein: CASSADGRTEAFF.

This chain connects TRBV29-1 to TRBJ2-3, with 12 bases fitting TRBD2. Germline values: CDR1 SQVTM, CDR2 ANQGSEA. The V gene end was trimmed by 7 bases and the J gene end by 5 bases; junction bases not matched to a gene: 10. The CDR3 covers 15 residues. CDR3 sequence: CSAVTSGSRVDTQYF. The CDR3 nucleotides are TGCAGCGCCGTGACTAGCGGGAGTCGGGTAGATACGCAGTATTTT.